Below, one TCR beta chain is given with its context. Trimming took off 0 bases at V and 3 bases at J, with 9 bases between the two ends. Per germline, CDR1 LGHDT and CDR2 YNNKEL (reference sequence). The length of the CDR3 is 14 residues. The data originate from a study of blood T cell repertoires in COVID-19. Study at large: Specimens from acute and convalescent COVID-19 originated in the United States, Italy and Spain. Sources were T cells, B-cell-depleted T cells, or PBMCs; the material itself was cDNA or gDNA.

Authors' methods: Counts of nucleated cells, estimated from reference gene primer amplification, were obtained. The protocol was immunoSEQ multiplex PCR, while the TCRdb copy is restricted to in-frame clones and leaves out a portion. V and J calls and clone size follow that table, whereas D and trimming were derived from the DNA. The sample has tens of thousands of clones; over 75% are singletons. This sequence joins TRBV3-1 (or the pseudogene TRBV3-2) and TRBJ2-7; the D gene is possibly TRBD2 (6 bases). This clonotype was sampled from an elderly man with active or convalescent COVID-19. The sample comprised peripheral blood. CDR3 amino acids: CASSQDLGGYEQYF. CDR3 nucleotides: TGTGCCAGCAGCCAAGATCTGGGAGGCTACGAGCAGTACTTC.